The subject of this entry is one T cell receptor (beta chain). Its antigen is not known. Germline loops: CDR1 SGHRS, CDR2 YFSETQ. Unmatched junction bases numbered 8, after V lost 2 bases and J lost 0 bases. CDR3 length equals 16 residues. These data belong to a study of T-cell reconstitution after alpha-beta-depleted transplantation in children. Findings and caveats of the study: Some patients showed high day-60 TCRbeta diversity, which derived from surviving recipient T cells and thymic progenitors. T-cell numbers and diversity one year post-transplant derived largely from freshly generated T cells. The origin of alpha-beta T cells about two months after transplant was reportedly several hundred expanded graft clones.

The library targeted TCRbeta and was prepared with unique molecular identifiers. MiXCR, run by TCRdb on the PCR reads, gives a single entry per CDR3 protein. The table has approximately 210,000 distinct CDR3 sequences, roughly 18% seen once. This rearrangement joins TRBV5-1 to TRBJ2-7; 7 bases line up with TRBD2. The sample consisted of PBMCs, mostly from graft donor cells, taken 360 days after TCRalphabeta/CD19-depleted stem cell transplant. This clonotype was sampled from a male patient under 10 years old who had a stem cell transplant for acute lymphoblastic leukemia, so the T cells may come from the graft donor. The CDR3 loop is CASSFIGGSSSYEQYF. As DNA, the CDR3 is TGCGCCAGCAGCTTTATCGGGGGGTCGAGCTCCTACGAGCAGTACTTC.